This entry concerns a single TCR beta chain. Antigen unknown. The sample is drawn from a study of shared clonotypes between healthy human individuals. This CDR3 contains 15 residues. V lost 4 bases to trimming and J lost 1 base, with 13 bases between them. Findings of the study overall: In having few donors, the study represented limited genetic and exposure-history diversity.

Data came from immunoSEQ multiplex PCR; TCRdb stores just in-frame clones and leaves some out. The sample shows a few million clones, approximately 90% of them seen only once. The chain is built from TRBV5-7 and TRBJ2-3; a possible D gene is TRBD2 (6 bases). TRBV5-7 is assigned to the ORF class and has an uncertain function. The sequenced sample was naive CD4+ T cells sorted from blood. The sample's subset: CD45RA+ positively selected. This receptor was obtained from a man between 18 and 29 years old in good health. The CDR3 reads CASSGRTGGTDTQYF. As DNA, the CDR3 is TGTGCCAGCAGCGGACGGACGGGGGGCACAGATACGCAGTATTTT.